One sample yielded the 28 T cell receptor beta chains listed below, sequenced in a study of CD8 T cells in Susac syndrome. Random hexamers served to reverse transcribe about 0.5 to 1 ug RNA. One entry per CDR3 protein, called by TCRdb with MiXCR from the immunoSEQ multiplex PCR reads. The sample contains roughly 200,000 distinct CDR3 sequences, over 85% of which appear only once. Sequencing was done on a sample of CD4+ T cells from PBMCs. All receptors derive from a human donor in good health.

The chain employs TRBV29-1 and TRBJ2-2; 8 bases align to TRBD1. The junction had 8 bases not matched to a gene; V was cut back by 6 bases and J by 5 bases. The CDR3 has 14 amino acids. The germline V gene has CDR1 SQVTM and CDR2 ANQGSEA. The CDR3 reads CSVARTGITGELFF. The CDR3 region has the DNA TGCAGCGTCGCCCGGACAGGGATTACCGGGGAGCTGTTTTTT.

J is TRBJ1-4 and V is TRBV29-1; 9 positions match TRBD1. This CDR3 region has 15 residues. CDR1 SQVTM and CDR2 ANQGSEA come from the germline V gene. With 4 bases clipped from V and 7 bases from J, the junction kept 10 bases outside the gene matches. Written as DNA, the CDR3 is TGCAGCGTTGGTCTACAGGGGGCTAGTGGTGAAAAACTGTTTTTT. It codes for CSVGLQGASGEKLFF.

The V gene is TRBV4-3, the J gene TRBJ2-5; 7 bases line up with TRBD2. The germline V gene encodes CDR1 LGHNA and CDR2 YSLEER. This CDR3 has 14 amino acids. V shed 0 bases and J 8 bases; nucleotides not matched to a gene: 6. The CDR3 region is CASSQEASGHTQYF. CDR3 DNA sequence: TGCGCCAGCAGCCAAGAGGCTAGCGGCCATACCCAGTACTTC.

This chain uses TRBV19 with TRBJ2-1; TRBD1 matches at 11 bases. The V segment lost 6 bases and the J segment 10 bases; nucleotides outside the gene matches: 8. Looked up from germline, CDR1 is LNHDA and CDR2 is SQIVND (reference sequence). The CDR3 is 14 residues long. CDR3 bases: TGTGCCAGTAGCGCCGGACAGGGGGCTGGGGAGCAGTTCTTC. Translating gives CASSAGQGAGEQFF.

The rearrangement uses TRBV5-1 and TRBJ2-7; 7 bases map to TRBD1. CDR1 and CDR2 (germline): SGHRS, YFSETQ. This CDR3 contains 16 residues. J lost 3 bases, V lost 3 bases, and 12 bases had no gene match. CDR3 protein: CASSSLTGQPNYEQYF. CDR3 DNA sequence: TGCGCCAGCAGCTCTCTGACAGGGCAACCCAACTACGAGCAGTACTTC.

CDR3 in DNA: TGTGCCAGCAGCCCCGGCTTAGTGGACGAGCAGTTCTTC. It yields the protein CASSPGLVDEQFF. J is TRBJ2-1 and V is TRBV13; D is unresolved. Trimming pared 5 bases from V and 10 bases from J, leaving 15 bases between. CDR3 length equals 13 residues. Germline V gene data show CDR1 as PRHDT and CDR2 as FYEKMQ (reference sequence).

This chain connects TRBV6-2 or TRBV6-3 to TRBJ2-7; the match to TRBD1 covers 9 bases. The CDR3 is 16 residues long. The germline V gene has CDR1 MNHEY and CDR2 SVGEGT. With 6 bases clipped from V and 0 bases from J, the junction kept 9 bases outside the gene matches. As DNA, the CDR3 is TGTGCCAGCAGCTCGGTGGGGACAGGGAGCTCCTACGAGCAGTACTTC. It encodes CASSSVGTGSSYEQYF.

The rearrangement links TRBV9 to TRBJ2-5, with D perhaps TRBD2 (6 bases). This CDR3 has 13 residues. Trimming shortened V by 1 base and J by 4 bases, and 8 bases separated the two germline ends. Germline V lookup: CDR1 SGDLS, CDR2 YYNGEE. As DNA, the CDR3 is TGTGCCAGCAGCGTATCCGGGGGAGAGACCCAGTACTTC. This codes for CASSVSGGETQYF. The whole variable domain, remainder taken from reference TRBV9 and TRBJ2-5, is DSGVTQTPKHLITATGQRVTLRCSPRSGDLSVYWYQQSLDQGLQFLIQYYNGEERAKGNILERFSAQQFPDLHSELNLSSLELGDSALYFCASSVSGGETQYFGPGTRLLVL.

The chain couples TRBV30 to TRBJ1-2, with 7 bases fitting TRBD1. The J segment lost 0 bases and the V segment lost 3 bases, leaving 4 bases of the junction unmatched. This CDR3 region has 14 residues. Germline CDR1 and CDR2: GTSNPN and SVGIG (reference sequence). The CDR3 sequence: CAWSQDRANYGYTF. CDR3 DNA: TGTGCCTGGAGCCAAGACAGGGCTAACTATGGCTACACCTTC. Full variable domain (missing parts from reference TRBV30 and TRBJ1-2): SQTIHQWPATLVQPVGSPLSLECTVEGTSNPNLYWYRQAAGRGLQLLFYSVGIGQISSEVPQNLSASRPQDRQFILSSKKLLLSDSGFYLCAWSQDRANYGYTFGSGTRLTVV.

V and J are TRBV29-1 and TRBJ2-1; 8 bases match TRBD2. This CDR3 comprises 16 residues. J was trimmed by 1 base and V by 3 bases; bases with no gene match: 8. The V gene's germline CDR1 is SQVTM and CDR2 ANQGSEA. This CDR3 is CSVELGSGVSYNEQFF. CDR3 nucleotide sequence: TGCAGCGTTGAGCTCGGTAGCGGGGTGTCCTACAATGAGCAGTTCTTC.

This chain uses TRBV30 with TRBJ1-5; D gene ambiguous. CDR1 is GTSNPN and CDR2 is SVGIG in the germline V gene (reference sequence). This CDR3 is 14 amino acids long. V dropped 0 bases and J dropped 7 bases, with 13 bases sitting between them. The CDR3 loop reads CAWSVLGSRQPQHF. The CDR3 DNA reads TGTGCCTGGAGTGTACTGGGGTCCCGGCAGCCCCAGCATTTT.

This clonotype was seen just once. The J gene is TRBJ2-3, the V gene TRBV6-6, with 7 bases identical to TRBD2. The V gene end was trimmed by 5 bases and the J gene end by 6 bases; junction bases not matched to a gene: 11. The CDR3 is 15 residues long. CDR1 MNHNY and CDR2 SVGAGI come from the germline V gene (reference sequence). CDR3 coding DNA: TGTGCCAGCAGTGTGACTAGCCCTCTGGCCGATACGCAGTATTTT. Translating gives CASSVTSPLADTQYF.

This clonotype was recorded only once. This chain links TRBV20-1 with TRBJ2-5; TRBD2 is a possible D gene (5 bases). The CDR3 is 13 amino acids. Germline CDR1 DFQATT, CDR2 SNEGSKA (reference sequence). V was cut by 3 bases and J by 4 bases, with 12 bases left in between. In DNA form, the CDR3 reads TGCAGTGCTAGGCCTGTCGGAGGAGAGACCCAGTACTTC. Protein: CSARPVGGETQYF.

The CDR3 loop is CATTQGRDNQPQHF. The CDR3 DNA sequence: TGTGCCACTACACAAGGCAGGGACAATCAGCCCCAGCATTTT. The chain uses TRBV19 and TRBJ1-5, with D tentatively TRBD1 (5 bases). V was shortened by 10 bases and J by 3 bases, with 16 bases between the two germline ends. The CDR3 runs 14 residues. The germline gives CDR1 LNHDA, CDR2 SQIVND (reference sequence). The whole variable domain, remainder taken from reference TRBV19 and TRBJ1-5, is DGGITQSPKYLFRKEGQNVTLSCEQNLNHDAMYWYRQDPGQGLRLIYYSQIVNDFQKGDIAEGYSVSREKKESFPLTVTSAQKNPTAFYLCATTQGRDNQPQHFGDGTRLSIL.

This clonotype was counted a few times. This chain uses TRBV19 with TRBJ1-2, with TRBD1 matching over 8 bases. The CDR3 totals 13 residues. The J segment lost 4 bases and the V segment lost 8 bases, leaving 6 bases of the junction unmatched. Germline values: CDR1 LNHDA, CDR2 SQIVND (reference sequence). The CDR3 DNA sequence: TGTGCCAGTTCTCGACAGGGGAGCTATGGCTACACCTTC. Translated: CASSRQGSYGYTF.

The rearrangement joins TRBV11-1 to TRBJ2-7; D is undetermined. Germline V gene sequence: CDR1 SGHAT, CDR2 FQDESV (reference sequence). V was pared by 4 bases and J by 1 base, with 11 bases between. The CDR3 is 14 amino acids. DNA for the CDR3: TGTGCCAGCAGCTATCAAACCCAGTCCTACGAGCAGTACTTC. Protein sequence: CASSYQTQSYEQYF.

About this clonotype: The junction departs from the called germline gene at one end, perhaps through a read error. CDR3 nucleotides: TGCAGTGCTAGAGTCAGAACAGGGGGAGAGCTGTTCTTT. This sequence encodes CSARVRTGGELFF. The chain links TRBV20-1 to TRBJ2-2; 8 nucleotides align to TRBD1. The CDR3 spans 13 residues. CDR1 and CDR2 (germline): DFQATT, SNEGSKA (reference sequence).

This chain links TRBV6-5 with TRBJ1-5, with TRBD1 matching over 9 bases. With 5 bases clipped from V and 6 bases from J, the junction kept 8 bases outside the gene matches. This CDR3 comprises 15 residues. Germline V gene lookup returns CDR1 MNHEY and CDR2 SVGAGI. The CDR3 loop is CASSNRQGGGQPQHF. In nucleotides, the CDR3 is TGTGCCAGCAGTAATCGACAGGGGGGAGGTCAGCCCCAGCATTTT.

This clonotype is a singleton in its sample. The V and J genes are TRBV2 and TRBJ2-2; tentative D call: TRBD2 (5 bases). This CDR3 contains 15 residues. V was pared by 7 bases and J by 4 bases, with 16 bases between. CDR1 is SNHLY, CDR2 FYNNEI, per germline. This CDR3 is CASNGGSERTGELFF. CDR3 nucleotide sequence: TGTGCCAGCAATGGTGGTAGCGAGCGCACCGGGGAGCTGTTTTTT.

The chain couples TRBV30 to TRBJ2-7; 7 bases line up with TRBD2. The CDR3 covers 16 residues. Germline loops: CDR1 GTSNPN, CDR2 SVGIG (reference sequence). Losses at the gene ends were 1 base for V and 5 bases for J; bases not matched to a gene: 14. This CDR3 is CAWSADLAVAWNEQYF. The CDR3 DNA reads as TGTGCCTGGAGTGCCGATCTAGCGGTAGCTTGGAACGAGCAGTACTTC.

In this sample, this clonotype turned up once. This sequence joins TRBV19 and TRBJ2-1; perhaps TRBD1 as D (5 bases). Trimming removed 1 base from V and 6 bases from J, with 7 bases in between. CDR1 and CDR2 from the germline V gene are LNHDA and SQIVND (reference sequence). The CDR3 is 13 residues long. This CDR3 is CASSIGQINEQFF. The CDR3 DNA reads as TGTGCCAGTAGTATAGGACAGATCAATGAGCAGTTCTTC.

The chain carries TRBV5-6 and TRBJ2-3, with 7 bases that match TRBD1. CDR3 length equals 14 residues. The ends lost 5 bases at V and 0 bases at J; junction bases unmatched: 3. Looked up from germline, CDR1 is SGHDT and CDR2 is YYEEEE. The CDR3: CASRGDRSTDTQYF. The DNA for the CDR3 is TGTGCCAGCAGGGGGGACAGAAGCACAGATACGCAGTATTTT.

The genes are TRBV29-1 and TRBJ2-1; no clear D gene. The CDR3 has 11 amino acids. Germline V gene sequence: CDR1 SQVTM, CDR2 ANQGSEA. Deletions cut 4 bases from V and 8 bases from J, with 9 bases between. The CDR3 DNA reads TGCAGCGTTGCACAAATGGATGAGCAGTTCTTC. It yields the protein CSVAQMDEQFF.

Here the CDR3 reads CASSFLGLVHEQYF. DNA for the CDR3: TGTGCCAGCAGTTTCTTAGGACTAGTCCACGAGCAGTACTTC. The chain carries TRBV27 and TRBJ2-7; 7 bases line up with TRBD2. The CDR3 has 14 residues. The V and J ends lost 3 bases and 5 bases, in that order; junction bases with no gene match: 7. CDR1 is MNHEY and CDR2 is SMNVEV in the germline V gene (reference sequence).

V is TRBV28 and J is TRBJ2-7; TRBD1 aligns across 9 bases. Germline V CDR1 and CDR2: MDHEN, SYDVKM. The CDR3 has 15 residues. Trimming at V came to 1 base and at J to 5 bases, leaving 6 bases not matched to a gene. CDR3 coding DNA: TGTGCCAGCAGTTTATTCGGGACAGGGTACAACGAGCAGTACTTC. Its translation is CASSLFGTGYNEQYF.

CDR3 sequence: CASSQVRGNTGELFF. CDR3 DNA sequence: TGCGCCAGCAGCCAAGTGCGGGGGAACACCGGGGAGCTGTTTTTT. The gene calls are TRBV4-3 and TRBJ2-2; TRBD2 might be the D (6 bases). Germline CDR1 reads LGHNA; CDR2 reads YSLEER. The CDR3 covers 15 residues. V dropped 1 base and J dropped 1 base, with 7 bases sitting between them.

This chain links TRBV15 with TRBJ1-5; D is unresolved. V was shortened by 0 bases and J by 5 bases, with 8 bases between the two germline ends. The CDR3 contains 14 residues. Per the germline V gene, CDR1 is LNHNV and CDR2 is YYDKDF (reference sequence). In DNA form, the CDR3 reads TGTGCCACCAGCAGAGATTTAATAGATCAGCCCCAGCATTTT. This codes for CATSRDLIDQPQHF.

V usage is TRBV5-4 and J usage is TRBJ2-5; 11 bases are shared with TRBD2. V shed 0 bases and J 2 bases; nucleotides not matched to a gene: 3. Per the germline V gene, CDR1 is SGHNT and CDR2 is YYREEE (reference sequence). The CDR3 covers 16 residues. The CDR3 nucleotides are TGTGCCAGCAGCTTGGCCGGGACTAGCGGACAAGAGACCCAGTACTTC. Protein sequence: CASSLAGTSGQETQYF.